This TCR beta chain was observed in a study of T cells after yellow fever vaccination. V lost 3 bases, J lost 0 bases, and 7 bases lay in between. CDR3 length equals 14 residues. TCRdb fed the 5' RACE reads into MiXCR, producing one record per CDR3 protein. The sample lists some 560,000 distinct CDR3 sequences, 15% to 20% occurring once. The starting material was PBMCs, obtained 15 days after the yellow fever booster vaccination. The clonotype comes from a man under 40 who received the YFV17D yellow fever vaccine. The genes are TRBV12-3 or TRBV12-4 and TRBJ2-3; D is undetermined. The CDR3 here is CASSFTLSTDTQYF. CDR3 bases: TGTGCCAGCAGTTTTACCCTGAGCACAGATACGCAGTATTTT.